This T cell receptor beta chain comes out of a study of blood T cell repertoires in COVID-19. This table comes from immunoSEQ multiplex PCR, and its TCRdb copy is limited to in-frame clones, with some not included. Of approximately 310,000 clones detected, 70% to 90% appear once; the ten largest clones hold over 2%. The V gene lost 0 bases and the J gene lost 4 bases, with 11 bases spanning the gap. This CDR3 spans 15 amino acids. Looked up from germline, CDR1 is SGHDT and CDR2 is YYEEEE. This sequence joins TRBV5-6 and TRBJ2-1; D is possibly TRBD2 (6 bases). This clonotype was sampled from a man aged 30 to 45 who had recovered from COVID-19. The sample was PBMCs or T cells enriched from blood (not recorded which). Here the CDR3 DNA reads TGTGCCAGCAGCTTGGCGGCGGGGATTTACAATGAGCAGTTCTTC. Protein sequence: CASSLAAGIYNEQFF.